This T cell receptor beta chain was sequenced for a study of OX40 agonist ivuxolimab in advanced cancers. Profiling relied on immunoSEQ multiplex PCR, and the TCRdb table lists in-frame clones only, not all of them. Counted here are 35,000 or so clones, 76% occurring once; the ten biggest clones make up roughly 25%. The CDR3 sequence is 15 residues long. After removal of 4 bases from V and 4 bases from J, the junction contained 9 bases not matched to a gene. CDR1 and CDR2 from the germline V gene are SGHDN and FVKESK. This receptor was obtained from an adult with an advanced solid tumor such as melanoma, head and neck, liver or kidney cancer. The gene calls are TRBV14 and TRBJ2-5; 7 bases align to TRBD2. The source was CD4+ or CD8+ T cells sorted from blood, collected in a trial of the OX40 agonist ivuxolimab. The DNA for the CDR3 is TGTGCCAGCAGCCCAAAGGGACTACGGGGAGAGACCCAGTACTTC. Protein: CASSPKGLRGETQYF.